This is a list of T cell receptor beta chains from one sample in a study of T-cell reconstitution after alpha-beta-depleted transplantation in children. Via MiXCR, TCRdb re-called the PCR reads, giving one row per CDR3 protein. Of 450,000 to 600,000 distinct CDR3 sequences in the sample, about 30% were seen once. The sequencing here drew on PBMCs from the stem cell graft donor, taken from the stem cell graft. The receptors were gathered from a human donor who donated a stem cell graft to a child with aplastic anemia. Both conserved end residues are part of each CDR3. The D gene is left open where the match is weak. Clone size is shown for a subset of rows, as once, few, many or a class of expanded clone.

v_gene	abundance	j_gene	d_gene	CDR3aa	CDR3nt
TRBV24-1	few	TRBJ1-2	NA	CATSEANYGYTF	TGTGCCACCAGTGAGGCTAACTATGGCTACACCTTC
TRBV7-9	NA	TRBJ1-1	NA	CASSIDLGVSRNTEAFF	TGTGCCAGCAGCATCGACCTTGGGGTTAGTAGAAACACTGAAGCTTTCTTT
TRBV20-1	NA	TRBJ1-3	NA	CSARGGAGNTIYF	TGCAGTGCTAGAGGAGGTGCTGGAAACACCATATATTTT
TRBV9	NA	TRBJ2-3	NA	CASSAIGGDTQYF	TGTGCCAGCAGCGCGATCGGAGGAGATACGCAGTATTTT
TRBV9	NA	TRBJ1-1	NA	CASSVARTGNTEAFF	TGTGCCAGCAGCGTAGCTCGTACGGGGAACACTGAAGCTTTCTTT
TRBV18	few	TRBJ2-3	NA	CASSRDLQGTDTQYF	TGTGCCAGCTCACGGGACCTACAGGGCACAGATACGCAGTATTTT
TRBV5-1	NA	TRBJ2-3	TRBD2	CASRPGTTTDTQYF	TGCGCCAGCAGACCCGGGACTACCACAGATACGCAGTATTTT
TRBV7-9	NA	TRBJ2-2	TRBD1	CASSPGTGIKTGELFF	TGTGCCAGCAGCCCCGGGACAGGGATTAAGACCGGGGAGCTGTTTTTT
TRBV7-9	NA	TRBJ1-1	NA	CASTEVGTNTEAFF	TGTGCCAGCACCGAGGTGGGGACGAACACTGAAGCTTTCTTT
TRBV29-1	few	TRBJ1-1	TRBD1	CSVDGQGGTEAFF	TGCAGCGTAGACGGACAGGGTGGAACTGAAGCTTTCTTT
TRBV7-2	few	TRBJ2-3	TRBD2	CASSSNREAQYF	TGTGCCAGCAGCTCCAATCGGGAGGCGCAGTATTTT
TRBV11-3	NA	TRBJ2-7	TRBD2	CATARGEISYEQYF	TGTGCTACAGCACGGGGGGAAATTTCGTACGAGCAGTACTTC
TRBV6-5	NA	TRBJ1-4	NA	CASSSSGATNEKLFF	TGTGCCAGCAGTTCCTCGGGGGCAACTAATGAAAAACTGTTTTTT
TRBV5-1	NA	TRBJ2-2	TRBD1	CASSPTSTGGIDGELFF	TGCGCCAGCAGCCCAACCTCGACAGGGGGCATTGACGGGGAGCTGTTTTTT
TRBV12-3/TRBV12-4	few	TRBJ2-1	NA	CASSLNQAGPYNEQFF	TGTGCCAGCAGTTTGAACCAGGCAGGCCCTTACAATGAGCAGTTCTTC
TRBV20-1	few	TRBJ2-1	TRBD1	CSAEGQGSYNEQFF	TGCAGTGCCGAGGGACAGGGCTCCTACAATGAGCAGTTCTTC
TRBV7-2	NA	TRBJ2-7	NA	CASSRNLYEQYF	TGTGCCAGCAGCAGGAACCTCTACGAGCAGTACTTC
TRBV9	NA	TRBJ2-7	TRBD2	CASSPRAGGLGEQYF	TGTGCCAGCAGCCCCCGAGCGGGAGGGCTGGGGGAGCAGTACTTC
TRBV5-1	few	TRBJ2-5	TRBD2	CASSFGGSIQETQYF	TGCGCCAGCAGCTTCGGCGGGAGCATACAAGAGACCCAGTACTTC
TRBV20-1	few	TRBJ2-4	TRBD2	CSARLTSGEGKNIQYF	TGCAGTGCTAGGTTGACTAGCGGGGAAGGCAAAAACATTCAGTACTTC
TRBV7-3	NA	TRBJ1-1	NA	CASSFGIDRRVNTEAFF	TGTGCCAGCAGCTTCGGGATAGATCGAAGGGTGAACACTGAAGCTTTCTTT
TRBV27	NA	TRBJ2-4	NA	CASSLSMGEVGKNIQYF	TGTGCCAGCAGTTTATCGATGGGGGAGGTAGGCAAAAACATTCAGTACTTC
TRBV9	few	TRBJ2-7	TRBD1	CASSADRDHEQYF	TGTGCCAGCAGCGCGGACAGGGACCACGAGCAGTACTTC
TRBV7-9	few	TRBJ1-4	NA	CASSLDYQREKLFF	TGTGCCAGCAGCTTAGATTATCAGCGGGAAAAACTGTTTTTT
TRBV10-1	NA	TRBJ2-7	TRBD2	CASSSCGSSYEQYF	TGCGCCAGCAGTAGCTGCGGGAGCTCCTACGAGCAGTACTTC
TRBV12-3/TRBV12-4	NA	TRBJ2-1	TRBD2	CASISGRSYNEQFF	TGTGCCAGCATTAGCGGGAGGTCCTACAATGAGCAGTTCTTC
TRBV28	NA	TRBJ1-5	NA	CASSPRPNYSNQPQHF	TGTGCCAGCAGCCCCAGGCCAAACTATAGCAATCAGCCCCAGCATTTT
TRBV2	NA	TRBJ1-3	NA	CASSFDRNGNTIYF	TGTGCCAGCAGTTTCGACAGGAATGGAAACACCATATATTTT
TRBV7-2	NA	TRBJ2-1	TRBD1	CASSLVRDRGFNEQFF	TGTGCCAGCAGCTTAGTAAGGGACAGGGGGTTCAATGAGCAGTTCTTC
TRBV12-3/TRBV12-4	NA	TRBJ1-1	TRBD1	CASSLGQGDGTEAFF	TGTGCCAGCAGTTTGGGACAGGGGGATGGGACTGAAGCTTTCTTT
TRBV27	NA	TRBJ1-1	TRBD1	CASSLSKDRLNTEAFF	TGTGCCAGCAGTTTATCTAAGGACAGGTTGAACACTGAAGCTTTCTTT
TRBV5-1	NA	TRBJ2-1	NA	CPSSRVSQGEQFF	TGCCCCAGCAGCCGGGTTTCTCAAGGGGAGCAGTTCTTC